This TCR beta chain was obtained from a study of blood T cell repertoires in COVID-19. Study-level background: Spain, Italy and the United States supplied samples that represented acute and convalescent COVID-19. PBMCs, B-cell-depleted T cells, or T cells were the source of the cDNA or gDNA that made up the material.

Original data processing: Reference gene primer amplification gave nucleated cell count estimates. TCRdb's table, derived via immunoSEQ multiplex PCR, lists solely in-frame clones and lacks some. V, J and clone size were drawn from that table, and D and trimming were deduced from the DNA. In the table there are fewer than 250,000 clones, approximately 83% of which are singletons. Germline V gene lookup returns CDR1 LNHDA and CDR2 SQIVND (reference sequence). The V gene lost 4 bases and the J gene lost 0 bases, with 6 bases spanning the gap. The CDR3 length is 13 residues. This TCR was recovered from a woman aged 45-59 years with acute or convalescent COVID-19. Material: peripheral blood. V usage is TRBV19 and J usage is TRBJ1-1, with D perhaps matching TRBD1 (5 bases). CDR3 coding DNA: TGTGCCAGTAGTAACAGGATGAACACTGAAGCTTTCTTT. Translated: CASSNRMNTEAFF. Variable domain in full (rest from reference TRBV19 and TRBJ1-1): DGGITQSPKYLFRKEGQNVTLSCEQNLNHDAMYWYRQDPGQGLRLIYYSQIVNDFQKGDIAEGYSVSREKKESFPLTVTSAQKNPTAFYLCASSNRMNTEAFFGQGTRLTVV.